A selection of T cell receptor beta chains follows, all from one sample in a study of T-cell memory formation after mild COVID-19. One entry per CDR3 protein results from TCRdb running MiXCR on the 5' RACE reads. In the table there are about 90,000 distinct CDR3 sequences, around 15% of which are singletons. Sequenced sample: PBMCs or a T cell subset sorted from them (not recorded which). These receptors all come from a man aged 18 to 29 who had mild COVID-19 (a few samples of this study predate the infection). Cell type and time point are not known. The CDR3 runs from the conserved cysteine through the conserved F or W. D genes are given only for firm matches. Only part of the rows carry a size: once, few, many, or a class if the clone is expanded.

TGCGCCAGCAGCCCGATGGGGGGGTATAATTCACCCCTCCACTTT CASSPMGGYNSPLHF NA NA TRBJ1-6 TRBV5-1
TGTGCCAGCAGCCCGACAGGGTCGGTAAACGAGCAGTACTTC CASSPTGSVNEQYF TRBD1 many TRBJ2-7 TRBV12-3/TRBV12-4
TGTGCCAGCAGTTTATCGGCCCAAGAGACCCAGTACTTC CASSLSAQETQYF NA many TRBJ2-5 TRBV27
TGTGCCAGCAGTCTTATGAACACCGGGGAGCTGTTTTTT CASSLMNTGELFF NA few TRBJ2-2 TRBV12-3/TRBV12-4
TGTGCCAGCAAAAATCTGGGCTCTGGGGCCAACGTCCTGACTTTC CASKNLGSGANVLTF NA NA TRBJ2-6 TRBV27
TGCGCCAGCAGCCAAGGTCCAGCGGGGACAAACACAGATACGCAGTATTTT CASSQGPAGTNTDTQYF NA few TRBJ2-3 TRBV4-1
TGTGCCAGCAGCTCGGGACAGAACTATGGCTACACCTTC CASSSGQNYGYTF TRBD1 NA TRBJ1-2 TRBV9
TGCGCCAGCAGCCAAGGGAGCGGGGGTTCAAGAGAGACCCAGTACTTC CASSQGSGGSRETQYF TRBD2 NA TRBJ2-5 TRBV4-3
TGCAGCGTTGAAGGGCCACCGGGACAGTTCAACTATGGCTACACCTTC CSVEGPPGQFNYGYTF TRBD1 few TRBJ1-2 TRBV29-1
TGTGCCAGCAGTTTCCCCCCCCGCGGAGACTCCCGGGGGCAGTACTTC CASSFPPRGDSRGQYF NA NA TRBJ2-7 TRBV6-2/TRBV6-3
TGTGCCAGCAGCCAAGATGGCTTAACAGGGTTAGCTGGAAACATTCAGTACTTC CASSQDGLTGLAGNIQYF NA few TRBJ2-4 TRBV3-1
TGTGCCAGCACCCGCCTCGTGGGGGCCCGGGAGACCCAGTACTTC CASTRLVGARETQYF NA NA TRBJ2-5 TRBV3-1
TGTGCCAGCAGCCAAGACGGGACTAGCGTCACAGATACGCAGTATTTT CASSQDGTSVTDTQYF NA NA TRBJ2-3 TRBV3-2
TGTGCCAGCAGCCCGACTCCCGGGACCCCCTGGGCCAATGAGCAGTTCTTC CASSPTPGTPWANEQFF NA NA TRBJ2-1 TRBV4-2
TGCGCCAGCAGCGGACAACTTGCGCTAGATACGCAGTATTTT CASSGQLALDTQYF NA once TRBJ2-3 TRBV4-1
TGCGCCAGCAGCCAAGACGGGAGAGAGAACTACGAGCAGTACTTC CASSQDGRENYEQYF NA NA TRBJ2-7 TRBV4-1
TGTGCCAGCAGCCTCACGGGAGGGGCCACAGATACGCAGTATTTT CASSLTGGATDTQYF TRBD2 few TRBJ2-3 TRBV7-3